Listed below are T cell receptor beta chains from one sample, sequenced in a study of shared clonotypes between healthy human individuals. Assay used: immunoSEQ multiplex PCR; TCRdb lists only in-frame clones, some missing. The table has millions of clones, approximately 94% seen once. Sequencing was done on a sample of naive CD8+ T cells sorted from blood. The receptor set was obtained from a man aged 18 to 29 in good health. Both conserved end residues are part of each CDR3. D genes are given only for firm matches. Clone sizes are given selectively: once, few, many, or a class where the clone is expanded.

CDR3 length | J gene | clone size | V gene | D gene | CDR3 DNA | CDR3 protein
16 | TRBJ1-1 | - | TRBV27 | TRBD1 | TGTGCCAGCGGGGTTGGACAGGCTAGTATGAACACTGAAGCTTTCTTT | CASGVGQASMNTEAFF
14 | TRBJ2-7 | - | TRBV6-1 | TRBD1 | TGTGCCAGCACCCGGACAGGGGCAGTCTACGAGCAGTACTTC | CASTRTGAVYEQYF
12 | TRBJ1-3 | - | TRBV13 | - | TGTGCCAGCAGCTTAGTTGGCGACACCATATATTTT | CASSLVGDTIYF
15 | TRBJ1-1 | once | TRBV2 | - | TGTGCCAGCAGGACCCTATACAGCTTGAACACTGAAGCTTTCTTT | CASRTLYSLNTEAFF
18 | TRBJ2-1 | once | TRBV7-8 | - | TGTGCCAGCAGCTTAGTTTCGCCACCTACCCAAGGGGGCAATGAGCAGTTCTTC | CASSLVSPPTQGGNEQFF
13 | TRBJ2-7 | - | TRBV2 | - | TGTGCCAGCAGAGAGATAGCGACCTACGAGCAGTACTTC | CASREIATYEQYF
14 | TRBJ1-2 | - | TRBV19 | TRBD1 | TGTGCCAGTGAATCCGGGACAGAGGACTATGGCTACACCTTC | CASESGTEDYGYTF
15 | TRBJ1-1 | - | TRBV4-1 | - | TGCGCCAGCAGCCACAGACACGACTGGGTCACTGAAGCTTTCTTT | CASSHRHDWVTEAFF
16 | TRBJ2-6 | - | TRBV5-4 | - | TGTGCCAGCAGCTTGGGGGGAGTCACAGGGTCTAACGTCCTGACTTTC | CASSLGGVTGSNVLTF
14 | TRBJ2-5 | - | TRBV6-5 | - | TGTGCCAGCAGTTACTCGAGGGATCCAGGGGCTCAGTACTTC | CASSYSRDPGAQYF
15 | TRBJ2-5 | once | TRBV6-5 | - | TGTGCCAGCCACTCGTACGCGGGGGCGGGAGAGACCCAGTACTTC | CASHSYAGAGETQYF
14 | TRBJ2-1 | - | TRBV6-5 | - | TGTGCCAGCAGCACGGGACTGGGGCTGAATGAGCAGTTCTTC | CASSTGLGLNEQFF
16 | TRBJ1-3 | - | TRBV13 | - | TGTGCCAGCAGCTTACACGGGGGGCTTGAGGGAAACACCATATATTTT | CASSLHGGLEGNTIYF
13 | TRBJ2-7 | - | TRBV6-5 | - | TGTGCCAGCAGTTACAGGGGAACCTACGAGCAGTACTTC | CASSYRGTYEQYF
12 | TRBJ1-5 | - | TRBV13 | - | TGTGCCAGCAGCTTAGGCGGACAGCCCCAGCATTTT | CASSLGGQPQHF
16 | TRBJ2-3 | - | TRBV7-8 | TRBD2 | TGTGCCAGCAGCTTTCCCTCTAGCGGGAGTACAGATACGCAGTATTTT | CASSFPSSGSTDTQYF
13 | TRBJ2-7 | - | TRBV10-3 | TRBD1 | TGTGCCATCATGGATTGGACAGGGGACGAGCAGTACTTC | CAIMDWTGDEQYF
13 | TRBJ2-1 | - | TRBV18 | - | TGTGCCAGCTCACCCGGAGTCTACAATGAGCAGTTCTTC | CASSPGVYNEQFF
14 | TRBJ1-5 | few | TRBV6-1 | - | TGTGCCAGCAGTGAAGCAGGACGTAATCAGCCCCAGCATTTT | CASSEAGRNQPQHF
13 | TRBJ2-7 | - | TRBV4-1 | TRBD2 | TGCGCCAGCAGCCAAATACTAGCGTCCGAGCAGTACTTC | CASSQILASEQYF
14 | TRBJ2-5 | - | TRBV30 | TRBD1 | TGTGCCTGGAGTGTAGGACAGGGTCGAGAGACCCAGTACTTC | CAWSVGQGRETQYF
11 | TRBJ2-5 | - | TRBV2 | - | TGTGCCAGGGAGTTAATAGAGACCCAGTACTTC | CARELIETQYF
15 | TRBJ2-1 | - | TRBV4-1 | TRBD1 | TGCGCCAGCAGCGCCCGGGACAGGGGCCACAATGAGCAGTTCTTC | CASSARDRGHNEQFF
17 | TRBJ2-1 | - | TRBV9 | - | TGTGCCAGCAGCGTTCACACGGGGTGGAGACTATACAATGAGCAGTTCTTC | CASSVHTGWRLYNEQFF
16 | TRBJ2-1 | - | TRBV4-3 | TRBD2 | TGCGCCAGCAGCCAAGACATATATTGGACTAGGGGCGAGCAGTTCTTC | CASSQDIYWTRGEQFF
14 | TRBJ2-7 | once | TRBV15 | - | TGTGCCACCAGCAGAGATCGGGTTTCTTACGAGCAGTACTTC | CATSRDRVSYEQYF
16 | TRBJ2-7 | - | TRBV19 | - | TGTGCCAGTAGTATAGCTCACGGGGGTCACTCCTACGAGCAGTACTTC | CASSIAHGGHSYEQYF
16 | TRBJ2-7 | - | TRBV6-1 | TRBD1 | TGTGCCAGCAGTGAACTTCCGGGACAGGGACTTTGGGAGCAGTACTTC | CASSELPGQGLWEQYF
15 | TRBJ2-3 | - | TRBV29-1 | - | TGCAGCGTTGAAGACGGGGCGGAAAGCACAGATACGCAGTATTTT | CSVEDGAESTDTQYF
15 | TRBJ1-5 | - | TRBV6-1 | - | TGTGCCAGCAGTTCATGGGACAATAGCAATCAGCCCCAGCATTTT | CASSSWDNSNQPQHF
12 | TRBJ2-5 | - | TRBV27 | - | TGTGCCAGCAGTCTGAAGGGGGGAACCCAGTACTTC | CASSLKGGTQYF
13 | TRBJ2-7 | - | TRBV5-1 | - | TGCGCCAGCAGCTTTGGGGGGGCCGACGAGCAGTACTTC | CASSFGGADEQYF
13 | TRBJ2-2 | - | TRBV15 | - | TGTGCCACCAGCGCCAGTAGTTCCGGGGAGCTGTTTTTT | CATSASSSGELFF
14 | TRBJ2-7 | - | TRBV27 | TRBD2 | TGTGCCAGCAGCCTAGCGGGAGAGCGCTACGAGCAGTACTTC | CASSLAGERYEQYF
14 | TRBJ2-7 | - | TRBV10-2 | - | TGCGCCAGCAGTCTGGACACGGGCTGGGACGAGCAGTACTTC | CASSLDTGWDEQYF
15 | TRBJ1-1 | - | TRBV9 | - | TGTGCCAGCAGCCCAGGACGGGGATGGGACACTGAAGCTTTCTTT | CASSPGRGWDTEAFF
14 | TRBJ2-3 | - | TRBV28 | - | TGTGCCAGCAGGTACGACAGAGACACAGATACGCAGTATTTT | CASRYDRDTDTQYF
14 | TRBJ2-7 | - | TRBV10-3 | - | TGTGCCATCAGTGGAGGGTTAAGTGCGTACGAGCAGTACTTC | CAISGGLSAYEQYF
13 | TRBJ2-1 | - | TRBV5-6 | - | TGTGCCAGCAGCTGGGGGGACTACAATGAGCAGTTCTTC | CASSWGDYNEQFF
15 | TRBJ2-7 | - | TRBV19 | TRBD1 | TGTGCCAGTAGTATAGATGGGACAGGCTCCTACGAGCAGTACTTC | CASSIDGTGSYEQYF
14 | TRBJ2-1 | - | TRBV2 | TRBD2 | TGTGCCAGCCTAGAAAACGGGGGGTACAATGAGCAGTTCTTC | CASLENGGYNEQFF
15 | TRBJ2-7 | - | TRBV27 | - | TGTGCCAGCAGTGTTACAGGGAGCAGCTCCTACGAGCAGTACTTC | CASSVTGSSSYEQYF
14 | TRBJ2-7 | - | TRBV2 | - | TGTGCCAGCATCTACGGGACGGGGATCTACGAGCAGTACTTC | CASIYGTGIYEQYF
16 | TRBJ2-6 | - | TRBV13 | TRBD1 | TGTGCCAGCAGCTCGACAGGGAACTCTGGGGCCAACGTCCTGACTTTC | CASSSTGNSGANVLTF
16 | TRBJ2-1 | - | TRBV7-3 | TRBD2 | TGTGCCAGCAGTCCCGATAGCGGGCGCGCCTACAATGAGCAGTTCTTC | CASSPDSGRAYNEQFF
14 | TRBJ1-5 | - | TRBV19 | - | TGTGCCAGTAGTATGCGGGAGTACCATCAGCCCCAGCATTTT | CASSMREYHQPQHF
16 | TRBJ2-1 | - | TRBV27 | - | TGTGCCAGCAGTCCACACCCGGAGGGGGCGTACAATGAGCAGTTCTTC | CASSPHPEGAYNEQFF
17 | TRBJ2-2 | - | TRBV7-9 | TRBD2 | TGTGCCAGCAGCTGGCCGGGACTAGCGGGAAACACCGGGGAGCTGTTTTTT | CASSWPGLAGNTGELFF
15 | TRBJ2-2 | - | TRBV6-5 | TRBD2 | TGTGCCAGCACCCTAGCGGAGCCCAACACCGGGGAGCTGTTTTTT | CASTLAEPNTGELFF
14 | TRBJ2-7 | once | TRBV9 | TRBD2 | TGTGCCAGCAGCGTCGGGGGGGCTACGAACGAGCAGTACTTC | CASSVGGATNEQYF
15 | TRBJ2-7 | - | TRBV7-2 | TRBD2 | TGTGCCAGCAGCCCCGAACTAGCGTCCTCCTACGAGCAGTACTTC | CASSPELASSYEQYF
15 | TRBJ2-5 | - | TRBV4-1 | - | TGCGCCAGCAGCCACCTACGGGGAGGCGAGGAGACCCAGTACTTC | CASSHLRGGEETQYF
13 | TRBJ2-2 | - | TRBV27 | - | TGTGCCAGCAGTTGGTCAGGGACCGGGGAGCTGTTTTTT | CASSWSGTGELFF
11 | TRBJ2-7 | - | TRBV27 | - | TGTGCCAGCAGTTCCAGTAACGAGCAGTACTTC | CASSSSNEQYF
11 | TRBJ2-5 | - | TRBV29-1 | - | TGCAGCGTTGACGGAAAAGAGACCCAGTACTTC | CSVDGKETQYF